These 3 T cell receptor beta chains came from one sample sequenced in a study of CD8+CD57+ T cells in acquired aplastic anemia. Genomic DNA, serving as template, underwent TCR beta VDJ and CDR3 profiling. TCRdb analysed the reads with MiXCR anew, one entry per CDR3 protein. The sample shows 350,000 to 450,000 distinct CDR3 sequences, 65% to 75% of them seen only once. Sequenced material: sorted CD4+, CD8+, or CD8+CD57+ T cells (not recorded which) from PBMCs. The receptors here all came from a human donor in good health, serving as a control.

V usage is TRBV15 and J usage is TRBJ2-5; D ambiguous. V was shortened by 1 base and J by 5 bases, with 5 bases between the two germline ends. The V gene's germline CDR1 is LNHNV and CDR2 YYDKDF (reference sequence). The CDR3 runs to 12 residues. The CDR3 sequence is CATSRVAETQYF. CDR3 sequence (DNA): TGTGCCACCAGCAGAGTGGCGGAGACCCAGTACTTC. The complete variable domain, with remaining parts taken from reference TRBV15 and TRBJ2-5, reads DAMVIQNPRYQVTQFGKPVTLSCSQTLNHNVMYWYQQKSSQAPKLLFHYYDKDFNNEADTPDNFQSRRPNTSFCFLDIRSPGLGDTAMYLCATSRVAETQYFGPGTRLLVL.

This chain's CDR3 is CASSWARGQRHPKHF. The CDR3 bases are TGTGCCAGCAGCTGGGCGAGGGGCCAACGGCACCCCAAGCATTTT. J is TRBJ1-5 and V is TRBV7-8, with a possible D match to TRBD1 (5 bases). V lost 4 bases and J 14 bases, leaving 24 bases between the germline ends. The V gene's germline CDR1 is SGHVS and CDR2 FQNEAQ. This CDR3 comprises 15 residues.

The rearrangement joins TRBV7-2 to TRBJ2-1; TRBD1 is a possible D gene (5 bases). The CDR3 runs 18 residues. Per germline, CDR1 SGHTA and CDR2 FQGNSA. Trimming took 1 base from V and 6 from J, leaving 22 bases between them. The CDR3 sequence: CASSLVGRVSGNTNEQFF. The CDR3 DNA sequence: TGTGCCAGCAGCTTAGTCGGCAGGGTCTCTGGAAACACCAATGAGCAGTTCTTC.